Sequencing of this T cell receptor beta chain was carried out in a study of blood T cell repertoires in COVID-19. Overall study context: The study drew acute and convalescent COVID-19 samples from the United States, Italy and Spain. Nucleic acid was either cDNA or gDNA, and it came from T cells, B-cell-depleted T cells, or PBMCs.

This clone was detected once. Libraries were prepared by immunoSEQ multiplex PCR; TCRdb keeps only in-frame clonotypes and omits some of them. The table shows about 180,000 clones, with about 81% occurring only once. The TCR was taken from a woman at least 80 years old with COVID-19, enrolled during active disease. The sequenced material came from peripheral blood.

The CDR3 spells CAIRKGAAQETQYF. CDR3 nucleotides: TGTGCCATCAGGAAGGGGGCAGCGCAAGAGACCCAGTACTTC. The chain employs TRBV10-3 and TRBJ2-5; 7 bases fit TRBD1. The germline gives CDR1 ENHRY, CDR2 SYGVKD. The CDR3 runs 14 residues. V gave up 6 bases and J gave up 2 bases; unmatched junction bases: 6.